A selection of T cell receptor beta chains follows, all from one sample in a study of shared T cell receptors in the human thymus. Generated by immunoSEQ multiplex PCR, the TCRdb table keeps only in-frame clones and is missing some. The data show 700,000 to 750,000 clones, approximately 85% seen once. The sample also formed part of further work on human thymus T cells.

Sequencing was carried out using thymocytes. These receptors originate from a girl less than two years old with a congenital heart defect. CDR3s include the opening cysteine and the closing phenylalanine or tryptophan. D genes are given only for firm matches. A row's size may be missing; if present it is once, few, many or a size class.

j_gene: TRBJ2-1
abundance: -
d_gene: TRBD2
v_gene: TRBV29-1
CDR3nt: TGCAGCGTTTGCCCCAGACTAGCGAACCATGAGCAGTTCTTC
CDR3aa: CSVCPRLANHEQFF

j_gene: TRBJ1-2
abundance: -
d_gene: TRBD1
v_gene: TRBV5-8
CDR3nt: TGTGCCAGCAGCTACAGGGGGTTATGCTATGGCTACACCTTC
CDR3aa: CASSYRGLCYGYTF

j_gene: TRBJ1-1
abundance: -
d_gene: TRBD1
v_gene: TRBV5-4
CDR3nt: TGTGCCAGCAGCTTGCGCGGGGGACAGGGTGGGAACACTGAAGCTTTCTTT
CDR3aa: CASSLRGGQGGNTEAFF

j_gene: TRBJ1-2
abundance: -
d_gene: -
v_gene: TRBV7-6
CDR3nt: TGTGCCAGCAGCTTAGCGGGCAGGGAGGACTATGGCTACACCTTC
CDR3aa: CASSLAGREDYGYTF

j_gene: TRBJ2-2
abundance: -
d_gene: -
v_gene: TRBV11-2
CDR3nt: TGTGCCACTTGCGGGGGCTCGGGCACCGGGGAGCTGTTTTTT
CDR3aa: CATCGGSGTGELFF

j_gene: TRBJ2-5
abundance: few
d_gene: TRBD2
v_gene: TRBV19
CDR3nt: TGTGCCAGTAGTTGGGGACCCCGGCGGGGGGCGGTGGAGACCCAGTACTTC
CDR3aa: CASSWGPRRGAVETQYF

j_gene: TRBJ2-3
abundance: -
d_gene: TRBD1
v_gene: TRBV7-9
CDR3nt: TGTGCCAGCAGCTTCCTAAGGGGGACAGGGTTAGATACGCAGTATTTT
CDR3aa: CASSFLRGTGLDTQYF

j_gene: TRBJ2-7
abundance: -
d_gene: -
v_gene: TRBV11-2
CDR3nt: TGTGCCAGCAGCACCAGTTCGGGTGACGAGCAGTACTTC
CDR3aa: CASSTSSGDEQYF

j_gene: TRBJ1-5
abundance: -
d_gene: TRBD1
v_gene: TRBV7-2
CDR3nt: TGTGCCAGCAGCCTAAACAGGGGTGGGCAGCCCCAGCATTTT
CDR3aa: CASSLNRGGQPQHF

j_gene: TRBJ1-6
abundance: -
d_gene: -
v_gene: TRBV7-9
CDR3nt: TGTGCCAGCAGCTTGGTTCAGTATAATTCACCCCTCCACTTT
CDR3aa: CASSLVQYNSPLHF

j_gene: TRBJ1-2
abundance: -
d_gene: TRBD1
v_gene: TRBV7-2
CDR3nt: TGTGCCAGCAGCCCGGAAGGGGGCCATGGCCTTCCTAACTATGGCTACACCTTC
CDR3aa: CASSPEGGHGLPNYGYTF

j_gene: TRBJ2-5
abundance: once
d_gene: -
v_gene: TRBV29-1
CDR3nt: TGCAGCGTTGAAGTAGCGGAGACCCAGTACTTC
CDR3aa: CSVEVAETQYF

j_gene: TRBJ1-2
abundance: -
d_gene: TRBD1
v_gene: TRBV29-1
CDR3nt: TGCAGCGTTAGACAGGGGGGAAAGGACTATGGCTACACCTTC
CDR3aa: CSVRQGGKDYGYTF